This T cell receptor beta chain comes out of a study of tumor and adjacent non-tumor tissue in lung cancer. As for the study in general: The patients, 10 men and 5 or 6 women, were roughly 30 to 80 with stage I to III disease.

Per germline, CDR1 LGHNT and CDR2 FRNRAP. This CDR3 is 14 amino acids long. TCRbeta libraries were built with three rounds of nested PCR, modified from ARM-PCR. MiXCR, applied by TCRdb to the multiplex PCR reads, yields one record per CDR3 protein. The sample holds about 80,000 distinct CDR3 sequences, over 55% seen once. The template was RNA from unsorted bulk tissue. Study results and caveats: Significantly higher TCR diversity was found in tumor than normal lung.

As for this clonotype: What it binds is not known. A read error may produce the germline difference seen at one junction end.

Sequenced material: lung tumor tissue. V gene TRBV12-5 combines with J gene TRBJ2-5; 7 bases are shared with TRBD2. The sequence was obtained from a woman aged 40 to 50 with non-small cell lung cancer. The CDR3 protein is CASGLGRAYETQYF. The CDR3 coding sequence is TGTGCTAGTGGTCTGGGGAGGGCGTATGAGACCCAGTATTTC.